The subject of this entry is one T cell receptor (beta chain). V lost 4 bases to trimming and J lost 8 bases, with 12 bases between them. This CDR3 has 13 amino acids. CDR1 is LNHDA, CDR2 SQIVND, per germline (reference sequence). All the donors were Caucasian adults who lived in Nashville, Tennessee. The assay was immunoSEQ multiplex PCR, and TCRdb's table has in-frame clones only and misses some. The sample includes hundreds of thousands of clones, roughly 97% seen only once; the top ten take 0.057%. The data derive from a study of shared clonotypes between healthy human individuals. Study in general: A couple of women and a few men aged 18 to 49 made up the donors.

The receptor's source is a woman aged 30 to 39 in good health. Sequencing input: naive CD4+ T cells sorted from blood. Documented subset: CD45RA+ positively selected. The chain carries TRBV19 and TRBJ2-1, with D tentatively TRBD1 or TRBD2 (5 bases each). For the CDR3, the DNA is TGTGCCAGTAGTAGAACTAGGGGCGATGAGCAGTTCTTC. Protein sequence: CASSRTRGDEQFF.